Listed below are T cell receptor beta chains from one sample, sequenced in a study of control samples from healthy donors and cancer patients. Measured with immunoSEQ multiplex PCR; TCRdb has only the in-frame clones, and not every one. The sample holds around 100,000 clones, roughly 87% seen once. Specimen: blood. The receptors come from a woman in her forties or fifties in good health. Each CDR3 is given with its conserved first and last residue. The D gene is left open where the match is weak. Rows give clone size only sometimes, using once, few, many, or a class for an expanded clone.

>TRBV4-1|TRBJ2-6|NA|NA
TGCGCCAGCAGCCACCCGTCTGGGGCCAACGTCCTGACTTTC
CASSHPSGANVLTF
>TRBV7-7|TRBJ2-5|once|NA
TGTGCCAGCAGCTCCGGTGGGGTCGGAGAGACCCAGTACTTC
CASSSGGVGETQYF
>TRBV28|TRBJ2-5|NA|NA
TGTGCCAGCAGTTTATCCCCAGCGCCACAAGAGACCCAGTACTTC
CASSLSPAPQETQYF
>TRBV7-9|TRBJ1-1|NA|NA
TGTGCCAGCAGTTCCTGGGGTAGTAACACTGAAGCTTTCTTT
CASSSWGSNTEAFF
>TRBV4-3|TRBJ1-2|NA|NA
TGCGCCAGCAGCCAAGAAGGGGGTAGAGGCTACACCTTC
CASSQEGGRGYTF
>TRBV7-2|TRBJ2-2|NA|NA
TGTGCCAGCAGCTTGGGCCAGGGACGGAACACCGGGGAGCTGTTTTTT
CASSLGQGRNTGELFF
>TRBV27|TRBJ2-1|NA|NA
TGTGCCAGCAGTTTGGCAGGGGAAGTAAACAATGAGCAGTTCTTC
CASSLAGEVNNEQFF
>TRBV5-1|TRBJ2-1|NA|NA
TGCGCCAGCAGCCCGGCAGGGCAGCTATCCTACAATGAGCAGTTCTTC
CASSPAGQLSYNEQFF
>TRBV3-1/TRBV3-2|TRBJ2-1|once|TRBD2
TGTGCCAGCAGCCAAGTCCCCAGCGGGGGCGGGGGGGAGCAGTTCTTC
CASSQVPSGGGGEQFF
>TRBV5-1|TRBJ1-1|NA|NA
TGCGCCAGCATTGGGTCAGGGGATACTGAAGCTTTCTTT
CASIGSGDTEAFF
>TRBV6-5|TRBJ2-1|NA|TRBD2
TGTGCCAGCAGTTACTCGAGCGGGGCTTACTACAATGAGCAGTTCTTC
CASSYSSGAYYNEQFF
>TRBV18|TRBJ1-5|once|NA
TGTGCCAGCTCACCACAGGCAAACAATCAGCCCCAGCATTTT
CASSPQANNQPQHF
>TRBV7-2|TRBJ2-1|NA|NA
TGTGCCAGCAGCTACCAGGCCAACAATGAGCAGTTCTTC
CASSYQANNEQFF
>TRBV7-2|TRBJ1-3|once|NA
TGTGCCAGCAGCTTAGGGAGCAGCTATTCCGGAAACACCATATATTTT
CASSLGSSYSGNTIYF
>TRBV10-3|TRBJ1-5|NA|NA
TGTGCCATCAGTGAGTGGCAGAAGCCCCAGCATTTT
CAISEWQKPQHF
>TRBV5-1|TRBJ1-4|NA|TRBD1
TGCGCCAGCAGCCCAGCGGACAGGGGGTTGAGTTGGGCAACTAATGAAAAACTGTTTTTT
CASSPADRGLSWATNEKLFF
>TRBV5-6|TRBJ1-1|NA|NA
TGTGCCAGCAGCTTGGGGGACGCTAGTACTGAAGCTTTCTTT
CASSLGDASTEAFF
>TRBV2|TRBJ2-2|NA|NA
TGTGCCAGCAGACTGGGGCGCACAGGAACGAACACCGGGGAGCTGTTTTTT
CASRLGRTGTNTGELFF
>TRBV25-1|TRBJ2-1|NA|NA
TGTGCCAGCAGAAAAGGGGGCTCCTACAATGAGCAGTTCTTC
CASRKGGSYNEQFF
>TRBV18|TRBJ2-1|NA|TRBD2
TGTGCCAGCTCCGGACTAGCGGGGGGGTACAATGAGCAGTTCTTC
CASSGLAGGYNEQFF
>TRBV4-3|TRBJ2-6|NA|TRBD2
TGCGCCAGCACGCGCGGCGGGAGGGCCTCTGGGGCCAACGTCCTGACTTTC
CASTRGGRASGANVLTF
>TRBV7-3|TRBJ1-6|NA|NA
TGTGCCAGCAGCTTAAACCCTCTTAATTCACCCCTCCACTTT
CASSLNPLNSPLHF
>TRBV20-1|TRBJ1-4|NA|NA
TGCAGTGCTAGTTCCGGGTACGAAAAACTGTTTTTT
CSASSGYEKLFF
>TRBV6-1|TRBJ2-7|NA|TRBD1
TGTGCCACGAAGACAGGGGGCACAACAGACGAGCAGTACTTC
CATKTGGTTDEQYF